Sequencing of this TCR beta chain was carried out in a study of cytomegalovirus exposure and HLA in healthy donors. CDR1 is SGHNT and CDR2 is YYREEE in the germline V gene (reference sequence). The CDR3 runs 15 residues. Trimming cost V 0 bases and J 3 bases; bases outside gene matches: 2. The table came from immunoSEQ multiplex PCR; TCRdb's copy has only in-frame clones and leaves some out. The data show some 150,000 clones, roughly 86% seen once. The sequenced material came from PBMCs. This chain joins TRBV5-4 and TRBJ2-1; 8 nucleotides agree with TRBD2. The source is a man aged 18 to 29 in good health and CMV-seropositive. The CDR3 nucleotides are TGTGCCAGCAGCTTGGAGAGCGGGAGCTACAATGAGCAGTTCTTC. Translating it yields CASSLESGSYNEQFF.